The table lists the clone carrying this T cell receptor beta chain with a few counts. Its specificity is not known. The record originates from a study of response to subunit inactivated influenza vaccine. General observations from the study: After each seasonal influenza vaccination, few new T cells are recruited, the authors suggested.

TCRdb re-called the RT-PCR reads with MiXCR, one entry per CDR3 protein. The table has 700,000 to 800,000 distinct CDR3 sequences, about 18% seen once. V lost 3 bases, J lost 4 bases, and 18 bases lay in between. The length of the CDR3 is 16 residues. CDR1 SGHTA and CDR2 FQGNSA come from the germline V gene. This sequence originates from a man between 50 and 59 years old who received an inactivated influenza vaccine. Sequences were derived from PBMCs from blood, sampled less than 6 days after vaccination. This chain joins TRBV7-2 and TRBJ2-5, with D uncertain. CDR3 nucleotides: TGTGCCAGCAGCTTTACGGCCCCATCGGGCGGAGAGACCCAGTACTTC. It translates to CASSFTAPSGGETQYF. Using reference TRBV7-2 and TRBJ2-5 for the parts outside the CDR3, the full variable domain is GAGVSQSPSNKVTEKGKDVELRCDPISGHTALYWYRQSLGQGLEFLIYFQGNSAPDKSGLPSDRFSAERTGGSVSTLTIQRTQQEDSAVYLCASSFTAPSGGETQYFGPGTRLLVL.